Detailed here is one T cell receptor (beta chain). This receptor's antigen is unknown. It has no much larger one-base neighbor in the sample; base qualities were not kept. The data are from a study of CD8 T cells in ankylosing spondylitis (dated by TCRdb to between 2016 and 2019). Regarding the complete study: To find TCR variants linked to disease, the study profiled T cell receptor beta repertoires in ankylosing spondylitis patients and healthy donors. The full study cohort comprised about 24 ankylosing spondylitis patients and roughly 100 healthy donors. Samples of peripheral blood were taken, and for ankylosing spondylitis patients, synovial fluid was collected as well. Broad study findings and their caveats: Some motif variants were previously reported in synovial fluid and blood of reactive arthritis patients, suggesting common disease-initiation mechanisms. The disease-linked clones were reported to be significantly enriched in matched synovial fluid samples from ankylosing spondylitis patients. A CD8+ phenotype was shown by the disease-linked clones, which were found at relatively low frequencies in peripheral blood. A TCR beta motif made up of several highly homologous amino acid variants appeared to be characteristic of blood from ankylosing spondylitis patients.

CDR1 and CDR2 were assigned from the germline V gene as SGHRS and YFSETQ. Here V drops 6 bases and J drops 4 bases, and the junction holds 9 bases not matched to any gene. Counted from cysteine to phenylalanine, this CDR3 has 15 amino acids. Of all the DNA, just the CDR3 is kept, 45 bases in frame from base 1. Sequencing used an Illumina HiSeq 2500. Quantitative 5'-RACE with molecular barcodes was used to prepare TCR beta libraries. In the source study's methods: A new computational method based on a probabilistic model of VDJ rearrangement was used to identify disease-linked TCR variants. TCRdb passed the public sequencing reads through fastp at Q25 and MiXCR, retaining productive beta sequences. Identical CDR3 proteins give one entry, which carries the most common genes and DNA. These V and J calls derive from TCRdb rather than the authors' analysis. Recorded for this sample are 250,000 or so distinct CDR3 sequences; over 9.5% of them occurred a single time. 2.6% of the sample comes from the top ten.

Source material: blood, either unsorted or a sorted T cell fraction (not recorded which). Recombination connected TRBV5-1 to TRBJ1-3; 8 junctional bases match TRBD1. The receptor was derived from a male donor with ankylosing spondylitis or in good health (not recorded which). The CDR3 reads CASKAGTGDGNTIYF. The DNA sequence is TGCGCCAGCAAAGCAGGGACAGGAGACGGAAACACCATATATTTT. With all but the CDR3 taken from the reference TRBV5-1 and TRBJ1-3 genes, the full variable domain is: KAGVTQTPRYLIKTRGQQVTLSCSPISGHRSVSWYQQTPGQGLQFLFEYFSETQRNKGNFPGRFSGRQFSNSRSEMNVSTLELGDSALYLCASKAGTGDGNTIYFGEGSWLTVV.